One T cell receptor (beta chain) is described in this entry. The antigen it binds to is not known. No qualities accompany the bases; no much larger clone lies one base away. These data are taken from a study of cytomegalovirus exposure and HLA in healthy donors (TCRdb year 2017). Study-level background: An earlier analysis of approximately 640 of the donors reported more than 250 Gb of sequence data and around 120 million unique TCR beta sequences from about 200 million T cells. Genome-wide SNP genotypes for about three fifths of the 666 donors were used in a later genetic analysis, which treated that subset as a discovery cohort. The study aimed to test whether signatures of past pathogen exposure could be identified by cataloging public T cell receptors. The study profiled the T cell repertoires of more than 500 subjects by immunosequencing and related them to cytomegalovirus serostatus. All discovery cohort repertoires had been generated using a single sequencing platform. To predict cytomegalovirus infection status, the study combined high-throughput TCR immunosequencing, statistical association of individual TCRs with disease status, and machine learning. Typing coverage varied by locus: about 629-640 donors for A, B, C, DRB1 and DQB1; about 520 for DQA1; 606 for DPA1; roughly 450 for DPB1. An early release that covered 640 HLA-typed donors contained about 300 gigabases of sequencing data and tens of millions of unique TCR sequences. An earlier analysis of 500 to 650 of the donors applied high-throughput TCR beta sequencing to assess whether each TCR beta V gene segment acted as functional or pseudogenic. Among the roughly 370 genotyped donors, around 81% belonged to the genetic ancestry cluster associated with self-reported Caucasian donors. In the later analysis, no new phenotypic data were used to find candidate immune exposures; instead, reliance was placed on TCR beta sequences and their occurrence across donors. HLA typing covered class I and class II loci at four-digit resolution. A later analysis re-examined previously published TCR beta repertoires from roughly 650 donors and added high-resolution HLA genotyping to investigate patterns of TCR occurrence. Because of strong linkage in the cohort, five DR-DQ haplotypes were treated as single units for association and clustering. Donor age, sex, ethnicity and CMV serostatus were collected together with the repertoire data. Besides the first cohort of approximately 670 subjects, a separate validation cohort made up of roughly 120 different subjects was used. On average, around 240,000 unique TCR beta nucleotide sequences were sequenced per donor among about 400 genotyped donors of the cohort, with roughly 18% of those sequences being non-productive. On the study overall, not on this receptor specifically: In a later genetic analysis, fewer N-insertions in productive TCRs were reported among donors in an Asian-associated ancestry cluster than the approximately 630-donor mean. Some IMGT-functional V segments, including TRBV6-2 and TRBV6-3, could not be distinguished by the 87-base-pair reads and were therefore excluded. In both the original and validation cohorts, the classifier was reported to diagnose cytomegalovirus status with high specificity and sensitivity. A further reported finding was that TCR beta sequences accurately predicted the HLA-A and HLA-B alleles for most subjects in the first cohort. Sequencing depth was assumed to be roughly uniform across donors in the presence/absence analyses, though that assumption may not hold. In a later analysis, most CMV-associated TCR beta chains were found to appear HLA-restricted, with HLA associations seemingly driven largely by CMV exposure. Because HLA typing was unavailable for some donors at each locus, only the typed subset was used in association tests. A few of the identified cytomegalovirus-associated TCR beta chains were confirmed in vitro to be specific for cytomegalovirus antigens. A later analysis found that HLA-associated TCR beta chains were more clonally expanded and had lower generation probabilities than equally common non-associated chains. Broadly in line with IMGT annotations, most TCR beta V segments showed up in productive rearrangements about 87% or about 30% of the time in an earlier analysis of approximately 600 of the donors. The cohort was sequenced for TCR beta chains only, and without alpha or paired-chain data the features that could be detected were limited. Immune exposure information for the cohort was limited to CMV serostatus. The study gave a list of 150 to 200 TCR beta chains associated with cytomegalovirus. Correlated functional status among segregating V segments might be attributable to linkage disequilibrium, but an unknown experimental factor could not be ruled out. A cluster of highly shared sequence variants was judged likely to represent a technical artifact of the sequencing pipeline. Approximately 16 rarely observed V segments, including chromosome 9 orphons, were excluded from the earlier analysis of 550 to 700 of the donors because counts were too low. In a later analysis, the rate of TCR association differed among HLA loci, with DRB1 alleles having the most associated TCRs and HLA-C alleles having the fewest. Strong co-occurrence of HLA alleles, especially DR and DQ, made assigning TCR associations to individual alleles difficult. An association between a missense DCLRE1C variant and V-gene and J-gene trimming of TCR beta chains was found in a later genetic analysis and replicated in an independent cohort. Most TCR sequences were seen in very few donors, while some public TCRs were found in many individuals. In a later analysis, 15,000 to 20,000 TCR beta sequences were associated with specific HLA alleles at a false discovery rate of 0.05. Several of the top co-occurrence clusters appeared to be linked to parvovirus B19, influenza, CMV and Epstein-Barr virus, according to a later analysis. The authors suggested that the approach could potentially be extended to other disease states and immunological phenotypes.

The method was the immunoSEQ multiplex PCR assay. A mixture of 60 forward primers for TCR Vbeta segments and 13 reverse primers for TCR Jbeta segments was used in the multiplex PCR. The CDR3 region of rearranged TCR beta genes was amplified from genomic DNA by a multiplex PCR assay. Amplified TCR beta libraries were sequenced as 87-base-pair reads on the Illumina HiSeq System. The study's own analysis went as follows. Across the 700 or so repertoires, a later analysis counted 75 million to 90 million unique TCR beta chains, 9.5 million to 12 million of which were shared by at least two donors. Raw reads were error-corrected and collapsed into unique sequences with a nearest-neighbor algorithm that merged closely related sequences to remove PCR and sequencing errors. Alignment of CDR3 sequences to IMGT reference sequences was used to assign V, D and J gene segments. For a sequence to be retained, a match of at least six nucleotides to both a V gene segment and a J gene segment was required. Rearrangements were called productive when the CDR3 lacked stop codons and stayed in frame with V and J; all others were non-productive. CDR3 was defined according to IMGT convention as the region running from the second conserved V-encoded cysteine to the conserved J-encoded phenylalanine. In an earlier analysis of more than 550 of the donors, sequences lacking an unambiguous match to a single V gene segment were excluded. An earlier analysis of some 610 of the donors called V segments functional above 56.7% productive rearrangements and segregating when the between-donor standard deviation exceeded 5%. A statistical classification framework was built to diagnose cytomegalovirus status from the catalog of TCR beta chain sequences. In a later analysis, TCR nucleotide sequences were compared against IMGT/GENE-DB human TR gene sequences so that V and J genes could be assigned. Using the TCRdist pipeline, a later analysis assigned CDR3 sequences along with most-parsimonious VDJ recombination scenarios. In a later analysis, each TCR beta chain was defined by its CDR3 amino acid sequence together with its V-gene family, and reads lacking a unique V-gene family were excluded. As a way to deal with suspected cross-contamination and a sequencing artifact, a later analysis dropped 592 nucleotide sequences that were highly shared and had low generation probability. In a later analysis, a clonal expansion index was calculated for each public chain from normalized within-repertoire ranks of inferred template counts. Generation probabilities in a later analysis came from a VDJ recombination model fitted to out-of-frame rearrangements, and those results were checked against IGoR. In a later analysis, hypergeometric tests were used to score TCR-TCR, TCR-HLA and TCR-CMV co-occurrence, with a repertoire-size bias correction applied to TCR pairs. To estimate false discovery rates, a later analysis permuted the HLA or CMV assignments 20 times. In a later analysis, co-occurring TCRs were grouped using DBSCAN, and TCRdist sequence similarity was added for clustering within HLA-allele-positive subsets. Co-occurrence clustering excluded repertoires with fewer than 30,000 or more than 120,000 public chains, plus five with anomalous nucleotide sharing. TCRdb mirrors the immuneACCESS table, restricted to in-frame sequences. Some clones are absent from its copies; in checked studies, under half trace to an unresolved V gene, and the reason for the others is unknown. V and J calls and clone size come straight from that table; D and trimming were deduced from the DNA. Present in this sample are some 120,000 clones, 72% of which were seen just once. The ten top clones hold around 4% of the sample.

The germline V gene specifies SGDLS as CDR1 and YYNGEE as CDR2. The CDR3 measures 16 amino acids from cysteine to phenylalanine. Just the 48-base CDR3 DNA is kept, in frame starting at base 1. The junction shows trimming of 4 bases on V and 1 base on J, and the gene matches do not reach 5 bases of it. The cohort consisted of 666 healthy bone marrow donors. All cohort members were sampled while nominally healthy, although unrecorded immune exposures were likely present. The donor tested CMV seronegative, placing the donor among the 300 to 450 seronegative members of the cohort. A peripheral blood sample was provided by each donor, and peripheral blood mononuclear cells were used for TCR beta sequencing. The Qiagen DNeasy Blood Extraction Kit was used to extract genomic DNA from the blood cell samples.

Source material: PBMCs. This chain is built from TRBV9 and TRBJ1-1; the central 12 bases match TRBD1. The TCR was taken from a young man in good health and CMV-seronegative. CDR3 sequence: CASSRGQGASNTEAFF. In nucleotide form, the sequence is TGTGCCAGCAGCAGGGGACAGGGGGCCTCGAACACTGAAGCTTTCTTT. Full variable domain (CDR3 extended with the reference TRBV9 and TRBJ1-1 proteins): DSGVTQTPKHLITATGQRVTLRCSPRSGDLSVYWYQQSLDQGLQFLIQYYNGEERAKGNILERFSAQQFPDLHSELNLSSLELGDSALYFCASSRGQGASNTEAFFGQGTRLTVV.